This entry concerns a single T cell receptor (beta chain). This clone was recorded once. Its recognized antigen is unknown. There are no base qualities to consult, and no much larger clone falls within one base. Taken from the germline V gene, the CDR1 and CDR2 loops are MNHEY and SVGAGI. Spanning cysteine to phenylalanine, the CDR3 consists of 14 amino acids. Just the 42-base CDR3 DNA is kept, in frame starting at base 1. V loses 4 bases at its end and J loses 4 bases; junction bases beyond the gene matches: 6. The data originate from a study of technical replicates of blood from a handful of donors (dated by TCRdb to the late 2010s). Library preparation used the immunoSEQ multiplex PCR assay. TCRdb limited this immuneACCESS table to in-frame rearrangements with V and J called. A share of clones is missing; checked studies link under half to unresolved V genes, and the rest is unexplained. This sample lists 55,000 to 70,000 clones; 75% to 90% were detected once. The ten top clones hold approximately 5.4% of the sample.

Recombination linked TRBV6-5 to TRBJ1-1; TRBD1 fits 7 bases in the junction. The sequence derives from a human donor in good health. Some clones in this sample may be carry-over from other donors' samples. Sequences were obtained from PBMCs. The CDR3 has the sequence CASSSRDSRTEAFF. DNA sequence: TGTGCCAGCAGTTCCCGGGACAGTCGCACTGAAGCTTTCTTT.